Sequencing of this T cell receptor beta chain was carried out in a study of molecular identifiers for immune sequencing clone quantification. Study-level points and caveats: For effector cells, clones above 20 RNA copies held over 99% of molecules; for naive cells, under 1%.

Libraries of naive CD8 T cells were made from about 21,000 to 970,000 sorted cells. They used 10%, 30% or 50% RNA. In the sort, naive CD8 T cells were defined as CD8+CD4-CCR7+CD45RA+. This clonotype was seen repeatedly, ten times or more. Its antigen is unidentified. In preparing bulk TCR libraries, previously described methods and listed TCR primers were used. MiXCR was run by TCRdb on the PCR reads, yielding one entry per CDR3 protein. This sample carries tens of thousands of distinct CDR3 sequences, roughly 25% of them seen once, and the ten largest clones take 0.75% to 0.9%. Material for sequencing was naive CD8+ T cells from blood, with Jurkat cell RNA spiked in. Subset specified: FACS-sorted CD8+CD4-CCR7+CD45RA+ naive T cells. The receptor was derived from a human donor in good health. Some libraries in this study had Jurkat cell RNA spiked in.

This CDR3 reads CASSLGQGAGQPQHF. DNA of the CDR3: TGTGCCAGCAGTTTAGGACAGGGGGCGGGTCAGCCCCAGCATTTT. V usage is TRBV12-3 or TRBV12-4 and J usage is TRBJ1-5; 10 bases align to TRBD1. V lost 1 base, J lost 6 bases, and 3 bases stayed unmatched. CDR3 length: 15 amino acids.